The rows below give T cell receptor beta chains drawn from one sample of a study of T-cell reconstitution after alpha-beta-depleted transplantation in children. In TCRdb, the PCR reads were re-called with MiXCR into one record per CDR3 protein. In the table there are 200,000 to 250,000 distinct CDR3 sequences, 8% to 9.5% of which are singletons. Sequenced material: PBMCs from the stem cell graft donor, taken from the stem cell graft. These TCRs come from a human donor who donated a stem cell graft to a child with acute lymphoblastic leukemia. Each CDR3 is given with its conserved first and last residue. Each record gives: D gene, J gene, clone size, V gene, CDR3 protein, CDR3 DNA. The D gene is left open where the match is weak. The size field is filled for only some rows; it gives once, few, many or a size class.

d_gene: NA
j_gene: TRBJ1-1
abundance: few
v_gene: TRBV11-2
CDR3aa: CASSFNRDATEAFF
CDR3nt: TGTGCCAGCAGCTTCAACAGGGATGCCACTGAAGCTTTCTTT

d_gene: NA
j_gene: TRBJ2-5
abundance: NA
v_gene: TRBV5-1
CDR3aa: CASSLALGPGETQYF
CDR3nt: TGCGCCAGCAGCTTGGCTTTAGGGCCCGGAGAGACCCAGTACTTC

d_gene: NA
j_gene: TRBJ1-3
abundance: few
v_gene: TRBV12-3/TRBV12-4
CDR3aa: CASSSTSLSSGNTIYF
CDR3nt: TGTGCCAGCAGCTCGACTTCCCTGAGCTCTGGAAACACCATATATTTT

d_gene: NA
j_gene: TRBJ1-1
abundance: many
v_gene: TRBV3-1
CDR3aa: CASSQANTEAFF
CDR3nt: TGTGCCAGCAGCCAAGCGAACACTGAAGCTTTCTTT

d_gene: TRBD2
j_gene: TRBJ2-5
abundance: NA
v_gene: TRBV5-1
CDR3aa: CASSLEGLAGGETQYF
CDR3nt: TGCGCCAGCAGCTTGGAGGGACTAGCGGGGGGAGAGACCCAGTACTTC

d_gene: NA
j_gene: TRBJ1-5
abundance: many
v_gene: TRBV25-1
CDR3aa: CASSDHKGLAQHF
CDR3nt: TGTGCCAGCAGTGATCATAAGGGGTTGGCCCAGCATTTT

d_gene: NA
j_gene: TRBJ2-1
abundance: many
v_gene: TRBV4-1
CDR3aa: CASTWTKTLNNEQFF
CDR3nt: TGCGCCAGCACGTGGACAAAAACACTGAACAATGAGCAGTTCTTC

d_gene: NA
j_gene: TRBJ2-2
abundance: few
v_gene: TRBV5-6
CDR3aa: CASSFRGELFF
CDR3nt: TGTGCCAGCAGCTTCCGCGGGGAGCTGTTTTTT

d_gene: TRBD2
j_gene: TRBJ2-1
abundance: once
v_gene: TRBV7-2
CDR3aa: CASSISGGPRNEQFF
CDR3nt: TGTGCCAGCAGCATAAGCGGGGGGCCTAGAAATGAGCAGTTCTTC

d_gene: NA
j_gene: TRBJ1-1
abundance: few
v_gene: TRBV7-9
CDR3aa: CASSLEYGTEAFF
CDR3nt: TGTGCCAGCAGCTTAGAGTACGGAACGGAAGCTTTCTTT